This T cell receptor (beta chain) emerged from a study of shared clonotypes between healthy human individuals. It was across several immunoSEQ plates that each subset's genomic DNA was evenly split. The repertoire was sequenced with immunoSEQ multiplex PCR; TCRdb's copy has only in-frame clones and lacks some. The sample shows roughly 2.5 million clones, roughly nine tenths of them seen only once. About this clone itself: Other DNA sequences in this specimen translate into the identical CDR3.

CD4+ cells underwent separation, giving CD45RA+ naive and CD45RA-negative memory subsets. This clonotype was sampled from a man aged 18 to 35 in good health. The sequencing input was naive CD4+ T cells sorted from blood. Subset meaning: CD45RA+ positively selected.

DNA for the CDR3: TGCGCCAGCAGCCAAGAGGTCGCGGGCTATGGCTACACCTTC. As protein: CASSQEVAGYGYTF. The chain joins TRBV4-3 to TRBJ1-2; D is unresolved. Germline V lookup: CDR1 LGHNA, CDR2 YSLEER. The V end lost 0 bases, the J end lost 4 bases, and 9 bases lay between the germline ends. The CDR3 sequence is 14 residues long.